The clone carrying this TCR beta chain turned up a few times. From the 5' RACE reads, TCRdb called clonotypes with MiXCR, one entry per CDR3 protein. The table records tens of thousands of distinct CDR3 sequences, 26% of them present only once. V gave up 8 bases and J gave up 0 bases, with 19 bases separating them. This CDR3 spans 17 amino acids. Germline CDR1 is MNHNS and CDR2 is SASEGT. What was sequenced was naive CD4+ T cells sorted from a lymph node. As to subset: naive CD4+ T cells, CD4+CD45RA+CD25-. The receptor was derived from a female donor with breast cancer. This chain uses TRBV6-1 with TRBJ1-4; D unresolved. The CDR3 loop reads CASRKEWQMTTNEKLFF. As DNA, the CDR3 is TGTGCCAGCCGCAAGGAGTGGCAAATGACAACTAATGAAAAACTGTTTTTT.